What follows are 11 T cell receptor beta chains derived from one specimen sequenced in a study of blood T cells in healthy people across ages. With a J-beta primer mix and a sample-barcoded 5' primer, a second PCR ran about 7 to 12 cycles. TCRdb reanalysed the 5' RACE reads using MiXCR and keeps one entry per CDR3 protein. Among about 640,000 distinct CDR3 sequences listed, approximately 30% were seen once. What was sequenced was blood. The receptors shown here come from a woman of 80 years or more in good health.

This clonotype was picked up a small number of times. CDR3 sequence reads: CASSQGGLTDTQYF. The CDR3 bases are TGCGCCAGCAGCCAAGGGGGGCTCACAGATACGCAGTATTTT. The chain uses TRBV4-3 and TRBJ2-3; D possibly corresponds to TRBD1 (6 bases). Trimming took off 1 base at V and 2 bases at J, with 7 bases between the two ends. The germline CDR1 and CDR2 sequences are LGHNA and YSLEER. This CDR3 has 14 amino acids.

V gene TRBV7-9 combines with J gene TRBJ1-2; D is undetermined. Germline V CDR1 and CDR2: SEHNR, FQNEAQ (reference sequence). Trimming removed 0 bases at V and 4 bases at J, with 9 bases between. This CDR3 is built from 14 residues. In nucleotides, the CDR3 is TGTGCCAGCAGCTTAGCTCCCAGATCCTATGGCTACACCTTC. Its translation is CASSLAPRSYGYTF.

CDR3 DNA: TGTGCCAGCAGGGTAACTAGCGGTCGATCTACAGATACGCAGTATTTT. Translated: CASRVTSGRSTDTQYF. The chain couples TRBV6-5 to TRBJ2-3; 8 bases are shared with TRBD2. This CDR3 is 16 amino acids long. Germline CDR1 MNHEY, CDR2 SVGAGI. J was trimmed by 3 bases and V by 6 bases; bases with no gene match: 11.

V gene TRBV6-1 combines with J gene TRBJ1-5, with D possibly TRBD1 on 6 matching bases. The length of the CDR3 is 15 residues. Germline V lookup: CDR1 MNHNS, CDR2 SASEGT. Trimming removed 0 bases from V and 7 bases from J, with 13 bases in between. In DNA form, the CDR3 reads TGTGCCAGCAGTGAAGCAAGGGGGGGACGACAGCCCCAGCATTTT. It specifies CASSEARGGRQPQHF.

On this clonotype itself: This may come from a read error, since a much larger clone is one base off. V usage is TRBV20-1 and J usage is TRBJ2-5; maybe TRBD2 (6 bases). Gene TRBJ2-7 matches the end of the DNA better, so the J call may be wrong. CDR3 length: 12 residues. Per the germline V gene, CDR1 is DFQATT and CDR2 is SNEGSKA (reference sequence). CDR3 coding DNA: TGCAGTGCCGGGACTCTAGGGTACGAGCAGTACTTC. Translating it yields CSAGTLGYEQYF.

In this sample, this clonotype turned up a few times. Here the CDR3 reads CSAPWGGGWNTEAFF. Here the CDR3 DNA reads TGCAGTGCTCCCTGGGGGGGGGGATGGAACACTGAAGCTTTCTTT. The chain joins TRBV20-1 to TRBJ1-1; tentatively, D is TRBD1 (5 bases). The CDR3 length is 15 residues. Trimming left V 5 bases short and J 1 base short, with 17 bases between. The germline gives CDR1 DFQATT, CDR2 SNEGSKA (reference sequence).

This clonotype was picked up a small number of times. The chain joins TRBV5-6 to TRBJ1-2; D call uncertain. The CDR3 runs to 15 residues. Germline CDR1 reads SGHDT; CDR2 reads YYEEEE. The germline V and J ends were trimmed by 1 base and 0 bases, with 10 bases remaining between them. The CDR3 loop is CASSLQRPANYGYTF. The CDR3 DNA reads as TGTGCCAGCAGCTTGCAACGTCCTGCTAACTATGGCTACACCTTC.

The V call is TRBV7-2, the J call TRBJ1-1; D possibly corresponds to TRBD1 (5 bases). The ends were cut back, 8 bases at V and 0 bases at J, with 19 bases in the middle. The CDR3 loop spans 16 amino acids. The V gene's germline CDR1 is SGHTA and CDR2 FQGNSA. Here the CDR3 reads CASGSGGGFLNTEAFF. CDR3 bases: TGTGCCAGCGGCTCCGGGGGAGGATTTTTGAACACTGAAGCTTTCTTT.

This clonotype was recorded many times. The chain combines TRBV20-1 with TRBJ2-1, with D hard to call. Germline V gene lookup returns CDR1 DFQATT and CDR2 SNEGSKA (reference sequence). V shed 1 base and J shed 2 bases, with 15 bases lying between them. The CDR3 is 16 amino acids. The CDR3, as DNA: TGCAGTGCTAGAGGCTGGGTCCCTTCCACCTACAATGAGCAGTTCTTC. This codes for CSARGWVPSTYNEQFF.

As regards this clonotype: A much larger clone sits a single nucleotide away, making a read error possible. The J gene is TRBJ1-2, the V gene TRBV4-3, with TRBD1 matching 9 bases. Looked up from germline, CDR1 is LGHNA and CDR2 is YSLEER. This CDR3 has 15 amino acids. CDR3 coding DNA: TGCGCCAACAGCCAAGACATCGGACAGGGGAGAGGCTACACCTTC. Amino acids: CANSQDIGQGRGYTF.

A note on this clonotype: No DNA is shown, since the ends of the CDR3 on it are uncertain; the CDR3 is the one TCRdb lists. The V call is TRBV30, the J call TRBJ2-5; the table's D call, TRBD2, has no DNA check behind it. CDR1 GTSNPN and CDR2 SVGIG come from the germline V gene (reference sequence). The CDR3 is 15 residues long, counting both termini. CDR3 residues: CAWGLGTSGGETRYF.